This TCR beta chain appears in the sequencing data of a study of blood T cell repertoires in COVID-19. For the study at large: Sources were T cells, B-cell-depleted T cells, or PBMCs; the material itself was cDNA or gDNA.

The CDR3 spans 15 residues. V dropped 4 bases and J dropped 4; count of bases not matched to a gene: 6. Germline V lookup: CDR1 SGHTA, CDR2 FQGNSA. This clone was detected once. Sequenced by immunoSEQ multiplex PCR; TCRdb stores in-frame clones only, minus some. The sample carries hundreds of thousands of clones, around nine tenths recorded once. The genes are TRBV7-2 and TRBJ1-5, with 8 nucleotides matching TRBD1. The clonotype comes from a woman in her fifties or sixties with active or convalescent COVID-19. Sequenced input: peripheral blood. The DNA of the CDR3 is TGTGCCAGCAGCTGGACCGGGACAGGTAATCAGCCCCAGCATTTT. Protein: CASSWTGTGNQPQHF.